A single sample gave rise to the 8 T cell receptor beta chains below, sequenced in a study of CD4+ T cells in melanoma. Some clones are missing from TCRdb's copy, which holds only in-frame ones; the method was immunoSEQ multiplex PCR. The table has around 6,600 clones, 50% to 75% seen once. Sample: cells from a culture (not recorded whether cultured in vitro). The receptors originated from a human donor with melanoma.

The chain has TRBV7-6 and TRBJ2-1, with D perhaps assigned TRBD1 or TRBD2 (5 bases each). Trimming left V 2 bases short and J 5 bases short, with 13 bases between. The CDR3 loop spans 15 amino acids. The germline CDR1 and CDR2 sequences are SGHVS and FNYEAQ. The CDR3 spells CASSLRRDVDNEQFF. DNA for the CDR3: TGTGCCAGCAGCTTACGCCGGGACGTAGACAATGAGCAGTTCTTC.

The chain uses TRBV27 and TRBJ1-5; D possibly corresponds to TRBD1 (5 bases). Germline lookup yields CDR1 MNHEY and CDR2 SMNVEV (reference sequence). The ends were cut back, 5 bases at V and 2 bases at J, with 13 bases in the middle. The CDR3 sequence is 15 residues long. The DNA for the CDR3 is TGTGCCAGCAGTCCCCATCAGGGACGCAATCAGCCCCAGCATTTT. Residues: CASSPHQGRNQPQHF.

The chain is built from TRBV18 and TRBJ2-5, with a tentative D call TRBD1 (6 bases). The germline CDR1 and CDR2 sequences are KGHSH and LQKENI. V was cut by 6 bases and J by 2 bases, with 13 bases left in between. This CDR3 has 14 amino acids. CDR3 amino acids: CASSRQGSQETQYF. In DNA form, the CDR3 reads TGTGCCAGCTCCCGCCAGGGGAGTCAAGAGACCCAGTACTTC.

V usage is TRBV24-1 and J usage is TRBJ2-3; D remains unclear. The V and J ends lost 3 bases and 5 bases respectively, with 8 bases between them. This CDR3 region has 13 residues. In germline, CDR1 is KGHDR, CDR2 SFDVKD. The CDR3 is CATSDPPRDTQYF. In DNA form, the CDR3 reads TGTGCCACCAGTGATCCCCCCAGAGATACGCAGTATTTT.

This clone counts as medium-sized. V and J are TRBV25-1 and TRBJ2-3, with TRBD1 matching over 7 bases. The CDR3 extends over 17 amino acids. V dropped 1 base and J dropped 0; count of bases not matched to a gene: 7. Germline assignment: CDR1 MGHDK and CDR2 SYGVNS. The CDR3 region has the DNA TGTGCCAGCAGTGAATTCAATGGGGGACAGAGCACAGATACGCAGTATTTT. The encoded protein is CASSEFNGGQSTDTQYF.

The chain employs TRBV5-1 and TRBJ2-5, with TRBD1 matching 7 bases. With V trimmed by 5 bases and J by 0 bases, 16 bases remained unmatched. CDR3 size: 18 residues. The germline V gene has CDR1 SGHRS and CDR2 YFSETQ. The CDR3 DNA is TGCGCCAGCAGTTTTACCCCCTCCATTGGGACAGACCAAGAGACCCAGTACTTC. Translation: CASSFTPSIGTDQETQYF.

CDR3 in DNA: TGTGCCAGTAGTACCCCGGCGACGGGGAACACTGAAGCTTTCTTT. Its protein product is CASSTPATGNTEAFF. The rearrangement links TRBV19 to TRBJ1-1; D not resolved. V was shortened by 4 bases and J by 1 base, with 13 bases between the two germline ends. The CDR3 covers 15 residues. CDR1 and CDR2 (germline): LNHDA, SQIVND (reference sequence).

The genes are TRBV6-2 or TRBV6-3 and TRBJ2-1, with D maybe TRBD2 (5 bases). Trimming stripped 5 bases from V and 3 bases from J, with 11 bases between. Per germline, CDR1 MNHEY and CDR2 SVGEGT. This CDR3 has 14 residues. The CDR3 sequence: CASSRDGNYNEQFF. The DNA for the CDR3 is TGTGCCAGCAGTCGCGACGGGAACTACAATGAGCAGTTCTTC.